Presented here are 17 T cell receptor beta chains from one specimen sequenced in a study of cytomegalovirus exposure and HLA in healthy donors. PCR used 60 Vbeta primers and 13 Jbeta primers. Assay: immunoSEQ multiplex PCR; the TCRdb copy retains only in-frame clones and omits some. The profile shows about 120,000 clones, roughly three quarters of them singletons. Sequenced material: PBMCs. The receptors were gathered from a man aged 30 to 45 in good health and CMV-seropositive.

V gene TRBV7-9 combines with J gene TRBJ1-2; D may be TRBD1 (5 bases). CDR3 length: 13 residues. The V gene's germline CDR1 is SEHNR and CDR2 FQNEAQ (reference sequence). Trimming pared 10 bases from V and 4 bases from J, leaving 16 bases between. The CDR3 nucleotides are TGTGCCACTCCGGGGGGGGACCCCTATGGCTACACCTTC. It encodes CATPGGDPYGYTF.

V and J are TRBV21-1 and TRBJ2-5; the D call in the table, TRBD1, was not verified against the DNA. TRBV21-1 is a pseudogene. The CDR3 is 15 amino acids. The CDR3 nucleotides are TGTGCCAGCAGCAAAGCCCGCAGGGGGCGAGAGACCCAGTACTTC. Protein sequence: CASSKARRGRETQYF.

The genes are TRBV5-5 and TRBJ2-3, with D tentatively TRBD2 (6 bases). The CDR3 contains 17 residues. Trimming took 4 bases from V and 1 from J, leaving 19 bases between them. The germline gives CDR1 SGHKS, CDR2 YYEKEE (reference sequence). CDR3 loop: CASSKGSWRDGTDTQYF. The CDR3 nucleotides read TGTGCCAGCAGCAAGGGTTCGTGGCGGGATGGCACAGATACGCAGTATTTT.

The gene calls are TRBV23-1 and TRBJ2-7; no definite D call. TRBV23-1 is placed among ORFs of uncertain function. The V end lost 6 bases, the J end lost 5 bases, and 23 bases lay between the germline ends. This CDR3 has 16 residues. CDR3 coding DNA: TGCGCCAGCAGACCAAAAACTGACTCATCACTCCACGAGCAGTACTTC. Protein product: CASRPKTDSSLHEQYF.

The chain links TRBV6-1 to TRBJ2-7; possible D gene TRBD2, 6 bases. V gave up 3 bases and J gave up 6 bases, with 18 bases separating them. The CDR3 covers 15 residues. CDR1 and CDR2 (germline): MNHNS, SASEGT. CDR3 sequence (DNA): TGTGCCAGCAGTGATCAGCCAAGGGGACTCCGCGAGCAGTACTTC. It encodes CASSDQPRGLREQYF.

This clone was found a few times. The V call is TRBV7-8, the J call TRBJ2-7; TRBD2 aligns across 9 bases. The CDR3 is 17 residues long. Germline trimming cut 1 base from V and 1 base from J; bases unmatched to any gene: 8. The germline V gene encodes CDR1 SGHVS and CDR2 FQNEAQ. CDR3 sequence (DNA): TGTGCCAGCAGCTTAGTTGGTAGCGGGGGATCGTCCTACGAGCAGTACTTC. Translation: CASSLVGSGGSSYEQYF.

The CDR3 spells CASSPGTGAGNTIYF. The CDR3 bases are TGTGCCAGCAGCCCCGGGACAGGGGCAGGAAACACCATATATTTT. This chain connects TRBV7-9 to TRBJ1-3; 10 bases are a match to TRBD1. V was pared by 5 bases and J by 4 bases, with 5 bases of the junction left unmatched. Germline V gene data show CDR1 as SEHNR and CDR2 as FQNEAQ (reference sequence). The CDR3 is 15 residues long.

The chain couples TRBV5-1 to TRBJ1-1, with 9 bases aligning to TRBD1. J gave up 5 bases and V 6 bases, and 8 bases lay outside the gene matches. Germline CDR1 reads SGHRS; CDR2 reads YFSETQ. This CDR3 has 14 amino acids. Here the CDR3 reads CASTQQGASTEAFF. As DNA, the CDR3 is TGCGCCAGCACACAACAGGGGGCCTCTACTGAAGCTTTCTTT.

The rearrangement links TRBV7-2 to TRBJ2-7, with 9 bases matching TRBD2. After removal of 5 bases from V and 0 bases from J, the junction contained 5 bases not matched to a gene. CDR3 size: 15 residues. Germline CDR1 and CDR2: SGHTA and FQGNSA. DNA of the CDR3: TGTGCCAGCAGCACTTTTAGCGGGGGCTCCTACGAGCAGTACTTC. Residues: CASSTFSGGSYEQYF.

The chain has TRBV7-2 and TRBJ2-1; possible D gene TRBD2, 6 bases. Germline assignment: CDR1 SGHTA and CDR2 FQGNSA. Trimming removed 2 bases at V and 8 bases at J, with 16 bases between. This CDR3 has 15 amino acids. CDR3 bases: TGTGCCAGCAGCTTAAGTGGCGGGATCGATTATGAGCAGTTCTTC. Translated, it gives CASSLSGGIDYEQFF.

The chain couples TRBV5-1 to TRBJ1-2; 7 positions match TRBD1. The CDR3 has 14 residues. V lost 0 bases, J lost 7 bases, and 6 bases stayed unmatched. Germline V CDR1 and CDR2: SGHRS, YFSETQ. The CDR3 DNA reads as TGCGCCAGCAGCTTGGGGGTTAGGGGGCTTGGCTACACCTTC. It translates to CASSLGVRGLGYTF. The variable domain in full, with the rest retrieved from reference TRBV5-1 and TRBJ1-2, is KAGVTQTPRYLIKTRGQQVTLSCSPISGHRSVSWYQQTPGQGLQFLFEYFSETQRNKGNFPGRFSGRQFSNSRSEMNVSTLELGDSALYLCASSLGVRGLGYTFGSGTRLTVV.

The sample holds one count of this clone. Here the CDR3 DNA reads TGCGCCAGCAGCTTGTTCTCTAGCGGGAGTTTGAGTGAGCAGTTCTTC. It yields the protein CASSLFSSGSLSEQFF. The chain joins TRBV5-1 to TRBJ2-1; 10 nucleotides line up with TRBD2. This CDR3 has 16 amino acids. CDR1 SGHRS and CDR2 YFSETQ come from the germline V gene. Trimming at V came to 1 base and at J to 9 bases, leaving 10 bases not matched to a gene.

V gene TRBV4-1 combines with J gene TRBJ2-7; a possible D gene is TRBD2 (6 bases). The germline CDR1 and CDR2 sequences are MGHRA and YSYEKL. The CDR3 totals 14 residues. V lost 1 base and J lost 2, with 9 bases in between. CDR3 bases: TGCGCCAGCAGCCAAGGACTAGGAACCTACGAGCAGTACTTC. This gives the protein CASSQGLGTYEQYF.

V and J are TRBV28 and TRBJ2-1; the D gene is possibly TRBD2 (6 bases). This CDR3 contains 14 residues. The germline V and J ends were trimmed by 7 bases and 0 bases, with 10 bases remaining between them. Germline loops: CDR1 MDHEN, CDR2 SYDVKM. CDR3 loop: CASMRGFSYNEQFF. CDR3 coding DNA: TGTGCCAGCATGCGGGGTTTCTCCTACAATGAGCAGTTCTTC.

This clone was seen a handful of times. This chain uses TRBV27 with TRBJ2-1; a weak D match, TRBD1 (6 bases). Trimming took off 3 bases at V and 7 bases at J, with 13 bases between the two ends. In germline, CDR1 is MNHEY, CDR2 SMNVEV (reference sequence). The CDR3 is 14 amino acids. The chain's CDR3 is CASSFTGRVNEQFF. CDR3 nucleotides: TGTGCCAGCAGTTTTACAGGGCGGGTAAATGAGCAGTTCTTC.

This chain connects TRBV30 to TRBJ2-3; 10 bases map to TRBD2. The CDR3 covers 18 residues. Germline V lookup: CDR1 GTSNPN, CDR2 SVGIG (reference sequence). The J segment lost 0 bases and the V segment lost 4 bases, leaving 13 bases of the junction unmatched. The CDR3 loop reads CAWKKRGGLLSSTDTQYF. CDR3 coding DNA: TGTGCCTGGAAGAAGCGGGGGGGCCTCCTTAGTAGCACAGATACGCAGTATTTT.

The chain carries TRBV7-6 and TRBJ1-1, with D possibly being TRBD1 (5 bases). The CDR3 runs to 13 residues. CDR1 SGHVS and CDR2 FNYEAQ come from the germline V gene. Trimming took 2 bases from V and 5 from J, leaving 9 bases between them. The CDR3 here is CASSLYGGTEAFF. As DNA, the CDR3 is TGTGCCAGCAGCTTATACGGGGGAACTGAAGCTTTCTTT. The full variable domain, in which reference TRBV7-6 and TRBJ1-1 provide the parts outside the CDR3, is GAGVSQSPRYKVTKRGQDVALRCDPISGHVSLYWYRQALGQGPEFLTYFNYEAQQDKSGLPNDRFSAERPEGSISTLTIQRTEQRDSAMYRCASSLYGGTEAFFGQGTRLTVV.